This is a list of T cell receptor beta chains from one sample in a study of blood T cells in healthy people across ages. TCRdb re-derived calls from the 5' RACE reads in MiXCR, one entry per CDR3 protein. Here the sample spans 870,000 or so distinct CDR3 sequences, around 30% being singletons. The sample consisted of blood. The receptor set was obtained from a woman older than 75 in good health. The CDR3 runs from the conserved cysteine through the conserved F or W. The D gene is left open where the match is weak. Clone sizes are given selectively: once, few, many, or a class where the clone is expanded.

d_call cdr3_length j_call clone_size v_call cdr3_nt cdr3_aa
- 14 TRBJ1-2 - TRBV19 TGTGCCAGTAGTATAGTTGTCGCAAGCTATGGCTACACCTTC CASSIVVASYGYTF
- 15 TRBJ1-4 few TRBV7-9 TGTGCCAGCAGCTTAGAAGGGGTAGGAAGTGAAAAACTGTTTTTT CASSLEGVGSEKLFF
- 13 TRBJ1-6 many TRBV12-3/TRBV12-4 TGTGCCAGCAGTTTAGGGCAACGTTCACCCCTCCACTTT CASSLGQRSPLHF
- 17 TRBJ2-3 - TRBV12-3/TRBV12-4 TGTGCCAGCAGTGAGCAAACCGGGACCGGCGTCCGAGATACGCAGTATTTT CASSEQTGTGVRDTQYF
TRBD2 16 TRBJ2-3 - TRBV7-2 TGTGCCAGCACCTCTAAAGGAGCGGGAGAGGGAGATACGCAGTATTTT CASTSKGAGEGDTQYF
TRBD1 13 TRBJ1-2 once TRBV11-2 TGTGCCAGCAGCTTCTCGGGACAGTTAGACTACACCTTC CASSFSGQLDYTF
TRBD2 14 TRBJ2-3 many TRBV20-1 TGCAGTGCGCTAGCGGGGGCCAACACAGATACGCAGTATTTT CSALAGANTDTQYF
- 15 TRBJ2-5 few TRBV20-1 TGCAGTGCCTCCTCCGGGGGAGGGGGGAAAGAGACCCGGTACTTC CSASSGGGGKETRYF
- 14 TRBJ2-2 - TRBV7-2 TGTGCCAGCAGCAGGCAGCTAAAGGCCGGGGAGCTGTTTTTT CASSRQLKAGELFF
- 16 TRBJ1-2 many TRBV12-3/TRBV12-4 TGTGCCAGCAGTGCAAGGACAGCACGCTCTCACTATGGCTACACCTTC CASSARTARSHYGYTF
- 15 TRBJ1-4 - TRBV7-2 TGTGCCAGCAGCCCAGCGGGGCTGGATAATGAAAAACTGTTTTTT CASSPAGLDNEKLFF
- 15 TRBJ1-1 few TRBV27 TGTGCCAGCAGTTTACAGGGTTCCCTCATCACTGAAGCTTTCTTT CASSLQGSLITEAFF
- 13 TRBJ1-2 few TRBV15 TGTGCCACCAGCGGCGGGACCTCCTATGGCTACACCTTC CATSGGTSYGYTF
TRBD1 15 TRBJ2-3 many TRBV15 TGTGCCACCAGCAGACGGACAGGGGGGACAGATACGCAGTATTTT CATSRRTGGTDTQYF
- 15 TRBJ2-4 many TRBV12-3/TRBV12-4 TGTGCCAGCAGTTTGGATTTCCTGGCCAAAAACATTCAGTACTTC CASSLDFLAKNIQYF
- 15 TRBJ2-4 many TRBV5-6 TGTGCCAGCAGCCTACAGCTAATAGCCAAAAACATTCAGTACTTC CASSLQLIAKNIQYF
TRBD1 15 TRBJ1-5 - TRBV19 TGTGCCAGTAGTTCCGGGACAGGGATTCGTCAGCCCCAGCATTTT CASSSGTGIRQPQHF
TRBD1 15 TRBJ2-2 - TRBV24-1 TGTGCCACCACTTTCGACAGGGAAGTAGCCGGGGAGCTGTTTTTT CATTFDREVAGELFF
- 16 TRBJ1-4 few TRBV4-3 TGCGCCAGCAGCCAAGGGGGGTTGGCAACTAATGAAAAACTGTTTTTT CASSQGGLATNEKLFF
TRBD2 15 TRBJ2-1 many TRBV3-1 TGTGCCAGCAGATGGACTAGCGGGGGGGCCCATGAGCAGTTCTTC CASRWTSGGAHEQFF
- 14 TRBJ1-2 - TRBV30 TGTGCCTGGAGCCCCCGGGGGGGCGGCTATGGCTACACCTTC CAWSPRGGGYGYTF
TRBD1 15 TRBJ1-1 few TRBV28 TGTGCCAGCAGTCGCCCGACAGGGGGAGGAACTGAAGCTTTCTTT CASSRPTGGGTEAFF